This TCR beta chain appears in the sequencing data of a study of siplizumab effects on memory and regulatory T cells. The CDR3 length is 13 residues. V was shortened by 5 bases and J by 8 bases, with 13 bases between the two germline ends. Germline V gene sequence: CDR1 SGHNT, CDR2 YENEEA. Turning to this clone: Its antigen is unknown.

Clones were read by immunoSEQ multiplex PCR, and TCRdb kept only the in-frame ones, dropping some. In the table there are some 120,000 clones, roughly 94% of which are singletons. Study outcomes and limitations: Just a small share of alloreactive clones was traced back to unstimulated subsets. Naive T cells apparently outstripped memory cells in diversity and seemed major alloresponse contributors. Fewer alloreactive sequences mapped to unstimulated CD4+ memory cells under siplizumab.

The chain recombines TRBV11-3 with TRBJ2-1, with D tentatively TRBD2 (5 bases). Sequencing was done on a sample of non-Treg CD4+ T cells sorted from blood. This TCR was recovered from a human donor in good health. The CDR3 DNA reads TGTGCCAGCAGCCGCGGCCTAGCCGATGAGCAGTTCTTC. It yields the protein CASSRGLADEQFF.